These 9 T cell receptor beta chains were sequenced from one sample in a study of CXCR3-negative and CXCR3-positive naive CD8 T cells. The authors prepared UMI-labeled TRB cDNA libraries by 5' RACE. TCRdb reworked the 5' RACE reads into one entry per CDR3 protein, no DNA. This listing includes 130,000 or so distinct CDR3 sequences. Antigens of these TCRs are unknown. Study results and caveats: Naive cells positive for CXCR3 carried more hydrophobic TRB CDR3s than CXCR3-negative ones.

Material: naive CXCR3+ CD8+ T cells from blood. The subset denotes: CD45RO-CCR7+CD27+CD95- naive CD8+ T cells expressing CXCR3 (TNR3+). These receptor sequences come from a human donor in good health. Some clones in this sample may be carry-over from other donors' samples.

The J gene is TRBJ2-5, the V gene TRBV7-9; TCRdb returns TRBD2, unconfirmable since there is no DNA. This CDR3 spans 17 amino acids. Germline V gives CDR1 SEHNR, CDR2 FQNEAQ (reference sequence). CDR3 amino acids: CASSLATGLAGVETQYF.

This chain uses TRBV13 with TRBJ2-7; TCRdb's D call of TRBD1 is untestable without DNA. The germline V gene has CDR1 PRHDT and CDR2 FYEKMQ (reference sequence). The length of the CDR3 is 15 residues. CDR3 sequence: CASTKPPGQNYEQYF.

V gene TRBV7-6 combines with J gene TRBJ1-2. In germline, CDR1 is SGHVS, CDR2 FNYEAQ. The CDR3 is 13 amino acids. The CDR3 sequence: CASSLAGIYGYTF.

The V gene is TRBV7-6, the J gene TRBJ2-1; the TRBD2 assignment by TCRdb is unverifiable without DNA. Looked up from germline, CDR1 is SGHVS and CDR2 is FNYEAQ. The length of the CDR3 is 17 residues. Here the CDR3 reads CASSARLVTSSYNEQFF. The complete variable domain, with remaining parts taken from reference TRBV7-6 and TRBJ2-1, reads GAGVSQSPRYKVTKRGQDVALRCDPISGHVSLYWYRQALGQGPEFLTYFNYEAQQDKSGLPNDRFSAERPEGSISTLTIQRTEQRDSAMYRCASSARLVTSSYNEQFFGPGTRLTVL.

The genes are TRBV6-1 and TRBJ1-4; TCRdb proposes TRBD1, but this gene call is untestable without DNA. The CDR3 is made up of 13 amino acids. CDR1 and CDR2 (germline): MNHNS, SASEGT. CDR3 sequence: CASSEAETWELFF.

V gene TRBV10-3 combines with J gene TRBJ2-7; TCRdb names TRBD1, which stays unverified in the absence of DNA. The CDR3 is 13 residues long. In germline, CDR1 is ENHRY, CDR2 SYGVKD. The CDR3 region is CAISRGKSDEQYF.

The rearrangement links TRBV29-1 to TRBJ1-2. The CDR3 extends over 14 amino acids. Germline V gene data show CDR1 as SQVTM and CDR2 as ANQGSEA. CDR3: CSVELEGGDYGYTF.

The rearrangement links TRBV10-2 to TRBJ2-7; TCRdb indicates TRBD1, and absent DNA this call remains unverified. The CDR3 extends over 12 amino acids. Per the germline V gene, CDR1 is WSHSY and CDR2 is SAAADI. The CDR3 here is CASSGSGGEQYF.

CDR3 loop: CSVGAGSYNEQFF. This chain connects TRBV29-1 to TRBJ2-1; the D call of TRBD1 rests on TCRdb alone, since no DNA is present to check it. This CDR3 is built from 13 residues. Germline V gives CDR1 SQVTM, CDR2 ANQGSEA.